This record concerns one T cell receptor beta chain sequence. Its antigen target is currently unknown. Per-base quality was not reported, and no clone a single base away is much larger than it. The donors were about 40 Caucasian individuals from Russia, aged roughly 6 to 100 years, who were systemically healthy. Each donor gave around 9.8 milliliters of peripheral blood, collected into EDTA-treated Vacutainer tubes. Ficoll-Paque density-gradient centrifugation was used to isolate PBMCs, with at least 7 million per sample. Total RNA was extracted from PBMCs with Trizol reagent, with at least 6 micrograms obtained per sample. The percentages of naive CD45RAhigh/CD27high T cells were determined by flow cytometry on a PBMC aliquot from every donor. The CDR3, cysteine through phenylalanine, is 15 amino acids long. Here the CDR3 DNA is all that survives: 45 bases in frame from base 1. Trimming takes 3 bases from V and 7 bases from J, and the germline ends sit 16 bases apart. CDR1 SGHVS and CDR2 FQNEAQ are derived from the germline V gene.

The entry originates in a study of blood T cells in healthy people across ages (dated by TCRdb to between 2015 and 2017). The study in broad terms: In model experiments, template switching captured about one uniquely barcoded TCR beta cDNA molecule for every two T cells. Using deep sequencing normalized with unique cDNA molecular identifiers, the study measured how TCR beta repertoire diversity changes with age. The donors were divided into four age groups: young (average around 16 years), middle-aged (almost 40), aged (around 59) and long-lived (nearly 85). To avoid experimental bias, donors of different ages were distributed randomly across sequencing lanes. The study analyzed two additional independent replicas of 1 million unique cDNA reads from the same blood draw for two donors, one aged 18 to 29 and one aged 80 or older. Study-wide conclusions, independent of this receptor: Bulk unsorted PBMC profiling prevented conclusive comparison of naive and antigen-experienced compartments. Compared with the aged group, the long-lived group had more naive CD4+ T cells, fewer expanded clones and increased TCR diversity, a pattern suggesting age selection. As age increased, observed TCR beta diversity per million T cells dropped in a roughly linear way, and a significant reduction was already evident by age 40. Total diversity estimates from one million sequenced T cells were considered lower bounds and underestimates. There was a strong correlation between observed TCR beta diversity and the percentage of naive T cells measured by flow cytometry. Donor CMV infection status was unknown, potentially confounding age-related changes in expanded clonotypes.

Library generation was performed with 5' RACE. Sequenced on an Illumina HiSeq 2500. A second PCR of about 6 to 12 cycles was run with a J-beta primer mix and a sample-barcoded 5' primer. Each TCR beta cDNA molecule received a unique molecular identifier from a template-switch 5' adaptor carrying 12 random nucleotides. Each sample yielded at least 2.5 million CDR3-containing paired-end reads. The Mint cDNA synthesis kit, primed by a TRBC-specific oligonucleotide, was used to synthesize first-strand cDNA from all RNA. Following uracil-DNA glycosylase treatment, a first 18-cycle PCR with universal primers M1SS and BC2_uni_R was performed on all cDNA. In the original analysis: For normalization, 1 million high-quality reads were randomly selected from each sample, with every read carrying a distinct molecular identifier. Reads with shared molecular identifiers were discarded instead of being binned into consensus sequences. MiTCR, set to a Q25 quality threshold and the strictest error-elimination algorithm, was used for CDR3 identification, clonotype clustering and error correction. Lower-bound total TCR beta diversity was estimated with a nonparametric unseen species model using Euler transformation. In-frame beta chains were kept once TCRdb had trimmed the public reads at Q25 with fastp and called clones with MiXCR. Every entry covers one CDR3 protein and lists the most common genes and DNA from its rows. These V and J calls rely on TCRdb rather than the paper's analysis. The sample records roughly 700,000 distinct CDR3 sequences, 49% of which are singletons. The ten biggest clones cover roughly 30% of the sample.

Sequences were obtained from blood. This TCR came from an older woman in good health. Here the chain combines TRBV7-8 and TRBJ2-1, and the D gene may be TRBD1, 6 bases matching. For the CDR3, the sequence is CASSFPDRARNEQFF. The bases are TGTGCCAGCAGCTTCCCGGACAGAGCTCGTAATGAGCAGTTCTTC.